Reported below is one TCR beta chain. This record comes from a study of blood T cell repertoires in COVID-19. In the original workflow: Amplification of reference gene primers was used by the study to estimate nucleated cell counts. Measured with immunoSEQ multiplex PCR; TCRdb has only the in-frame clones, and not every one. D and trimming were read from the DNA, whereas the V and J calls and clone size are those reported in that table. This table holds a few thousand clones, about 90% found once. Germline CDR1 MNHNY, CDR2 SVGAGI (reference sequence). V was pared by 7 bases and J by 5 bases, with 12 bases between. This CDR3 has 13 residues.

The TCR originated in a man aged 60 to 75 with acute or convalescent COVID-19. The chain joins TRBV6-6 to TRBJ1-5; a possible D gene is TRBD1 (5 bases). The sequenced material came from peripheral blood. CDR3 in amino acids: CASTRVPDQPQHF. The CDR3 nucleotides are TGTGCCAGCACCAGGGTCCCAGATCAGCCCCAGCATTTT.